One sample yielded the 18 T cell receptor beta chains listed below, sequenced in a study of control samples from healthy donors and cancer patients. The assay was immunoSEQ multiplex PCR, and TCRdb's table has in-frame clones only and misses some. This sample yields tens of thousands of clones, of which about 87% are seen a single time; under 30% belongs to the top ten. The sequencing input was blood. The receptors were sampled from a man between 50 and 59 years old in good health.

The rearrangement links TRBV19 to TRBJ1-2; no definite D call. Germline loops: CDR1 LNHDA, CDR2 SQIVND (reference sequence). The CDR3 spans 12 residues. Trimming shortened V by 10 bases and J by 7 bases, and 16 bases separated the two germline ends. This CDR3 is CATRRAEGGYTF. As DNA, the CDR3 is TGTGCCACCCGCCGGGCTGAGGGTGGCTACACCTTC.

This clone was counted once. The chain uses TRBV7-9 and TRBJ1-1, with a possible D match to TRBD1 (6 bases). Trimming removed 4 bases from V and 4 bases from J, with 13 bases in between. Germline V CDR1 and CDR2: SEHNR, FQNEAQ (reference sequence). The CDR3 consists of 14 residues. The CDR3 sequence: CASSSSGEGTEAFF. For the CDR3, the DNA is TGTGCCAGCAGCTCCTCAGGGGAGGGCACTGAAGCTTTCTTT.

The V call is TRBV27, the J call TRBJ1-1; no firm D call. The germline CDR1 and CDR2 sequences are MNHEY and SMNVEV (reference sequence). Trimming took off 4 bases at V and 1 base at J, with 7 bases between the two ends. This CDR3 region has 13 residues. The CDR3 DNA sequence: TGTGCCAGCAGTTACTGGGGGAACACTGAAGCTTTCTTT. Protein sequence: CASSYWGNTEAFF.

The chain has TRBV14 and TRBJ2-5, with 7 bases that match TRBD2. Germline V gene sequence: CDR1 SGHDN, CDR2 FVKESK. The CDR3 extends over 15 amino acids. V gave up 5 bases and J gave up 5 bases; unmatched junction bases: 11. The CDR3 sequence is CASSGSGGAGETQYF. The CDR3 region has the DNA TGTGCCAGCAGCGGCTCGGGGGGAGCGGGGGAGACCCAGTACTTC.

Written as DNA, the CDR3 is TGTGCCAGCAGCTTTGCGTGTCGGGACAGGGGGCTTGACGAGCAGTACTTC. Its translation: CASSFACRDRGLDEQYF. The chain joins TRBV12-1 to TRBJ2-7; the table gives TRBD1 as D, unverified against the DNA. TRBV12-1 is a known pseudogene. The CDR3 totals 17 residues.

V gene TRBV30 combines with J gene TRBJ1-1, with 8 bases aligning to TRBD1. The CDR3 extends over 15 amino acids. After removal of 0 bases from V and 3 bases from J, the junction contained 6 bases not matched to a gene. Germline V lookup: CDR1 GTSNPN, CDR2 SVGIG (reference sequence). CDR3 DNA: TGTGCCTGGAGTGTCCGAACAGGGGGGTACACTGAAGCTTTCTTT. Amino acids: CAWSVRTGGYTEAFF.

V and J are TRBV27 and TRBJ2-7; D is ambiguous. V was shortened by 2 bases and J by 3 bases, with 2 bases between the two germline ends. Germline CDR1 and CDR2: MNHEY and SMNVEV (reference sequence). This CDR3 contains 11 residues. CDR3: CASSLIYEQYF. CDR3 DNA: TGTGCCAGCAGTTTAATCTACGAGCAGTACTTC.

The chain employs TRBV19 and TRBJ2-1, with 7 bases that match TRBD2. Germline CDR1 LNHDA, CDR2 SQIVND (reference sequence). J lost 1 base, V lost 5 bases, and 8 bases had no gene match. The CDR3 has 16 residues. CDR3 in amino acids: CASSPRGGSSYNEQFF. As DNA, the CDR3 is TGTGCCAGTAGTCCCCGCGGGGGTAGTTCCTACAATGAGCAGTTCTTC.

V usage is TRBV5-6 and J usage is TRBJ2-1; D unresolved. Trimming left V 0 bases short and J 0 bases short, with 7 bases between. There are 15 residues in the CDR3. Looked up from germline, CDR1 is SGHDT and CDR2 is YYEEEE. The CDR3 DNA sequence: TGTGCCAGCAGCTTGGACTGGAACTCCTACAATGAGCAGTTCTTC. This encodes CASSLDWNSYNEQFF.

The chain employs TRBV6-5 and TRBJ2-7; D may correspond to TRBD1 or TRBD2 (5 bases each). The V gene's germline CDR1 is MNHEY and CDR2 SVGAGI. Trimming took 6 bases from V and 3 from J, leaving 15 bases between them. There are 14 residues in the CDR3. The CDR3, as DNA: TGTGCCAGCAGCGATGAGGGACCCAGCTACGAGCAGTACTTC. The encoded protein is CASSDEGPSYEQYF.

The chain couples TRBV5-4 to TRBJ2-3, with D possibly matching TRBD2 (6 bases). Deletions cut 3 bases from V and 2 bases from J, with 10 bases between. The germline V gene encodes CDR1 SGHNT and CDR2 YYREEE (reference sequence). The CDR3 length is 14 residues. DNA of the CDR3: TGTGCCAGCAGCTCCCGGGACTTCACAGATACGCAGTATTTT. Its translation: CASSSRDFTDTQYF.

This clone was observed once. V and J are TRBV9 and TRBJ1-2, with unresolved D. Germline V CDR1 and CDR2: SGDLS, YYNGEE. This CDR3 comprises 15 residues. The germline V and J ends were trimmed by 0 bases and 0 bases, with 9 bases remaining between them. The CDR3 sequence is CASSVAWSTNYGYTF. The CDR3 DNA follows: TGTGCCAGCAGCGTAGCTTGGAGTACTAACTATGGCTACACCTTC.

The table lists this clone with a few counts. The rearrangement uses TRBV19 and TRBJ2-3, with TRBD1 identical over 9 bases. CDR3 length: 16 amino acids. With V trimmed by 5 bases and J by 3 bases, 9 bases remained unmatched. Germline-derived CDR1 and CDR2 are LNHDA and SQIVND (reference sequence). CDR3 in DNA: TGTGCCAGTAGTGACGAGACAGGGGGGTCGACAGATACGCAGTATTTT. Protein product: CASSDETGGSTDTQYF.

The V call is TRBV4-3, the J call TRBJ2-4; D not resolved. The CDR3 is 15 residues long. The germline V gene encodes CDR1 LGHNA and CDR2 YSLEER. Trimming cost V 1 base and J 2 bases, with 9 bases left between them. The CDR3 region has the DNA TGCGCCAGCAGCCAAGCACTGGTAACCAAAAACATTCAGTACTTC. It encodes CASSQALVTKNIQYF.

The chain employs TRBV6-5 and TRBJ1-1; tentatively, D is TRBD1 (5 bases). V was clipped by 4 bases and J by 2 bases, with 11 bases between them. Germline loops: CDR1 MNHEY, CDR2 SVGAGI. CDR3 length: 14 residues. In DNA, the CDR3 is TGTGCCAGCAGTTTAAGGGGACGAAACACTGAAGCTTTCTTT. Encoded protein: CASSLRGRNTEAFF.

The DNA of the CDR3 is TGTGCCAGCAGCCCCCAGGGCCCGACAGATACGCAGTATTTT. This codes for CASSPQGPTDTQYF. This chain joins TRBV7-2 and TRBJ2-3, with D tentatively TRBD1 (5 bases). Germline V gene sequence: CDR1 SGHTA, CDR2 FQGNSA. Trimming removed 5 bases from V and 3 bases from J, with 12 bases in between. The CDR3 is 14 residues long. Together with reference TRBV7-2 and TRBJ2-3, the CDR3 gives the full variable domain: GAGVSQSPSNKVTEKGKDVELRCDPISGHTALYWYRQSLGQGLEFLIYFQGNSAPDKSGLPSDRFSAERTGGSVSTLTIQRTQQEDSAVYLCASSPQGPTDTQYFGPGTRLTVL.

For the CDR3, the DNA is TGTGCCAGCTCTCGGGACAGGACTGAAAAACTGTTTTTT. Its translation is CASSRDRTEKLFF. The V gene is TRBV18, the J gene TRBJ1-4; 8 bases map to TRBD1. The CDR3 covers 13 residues. Germline-derived CDR1 and CDR2 are KGHSH and LQKENI. The trim removed 6 bases at V and 7 bases at J, leaving 4 bases unmatched.

The chain is built from TRBV11-2 and TRBJ2-1; D is possibly TRBD2 (5 bases). The CDR3 length is 11 residues. Trimming stripped 5 bases from V and 8 bases from J, with 7 bases between. CDR1 SGHAT and CDR2 FQNNGV come from the germline V gene. The CDR3 bases are TGTGCCAGCAGCATGGAGGATGAGCAGTTCTTC. It codes for CASSMEDEQFF.